These 12 T cell receptor beta chains were all obtained from the same sample, sequenced in a study of CD8+ T cells in alopecia areata (dated by TCRdb to 2016 to 2019). Libraries were built with the immunoSEQ multiplex PCR assay. For TCR sequencing, RNA was extracted from every sample and reverse transcribed into cDNA to serve as template. The source is immuneACCESS, and TCRdb retained only in-frame sequences with V and J called. Part of the clones is not carried over; for the studies checked, unresolved V genes explain less than half of this, and the remainder is unexplained. The sample contains 110,000 to 150,000 clones, 58% of them found a single time. Around 6.6% of the sample is in the top ten clones. What this sample's time point label stands for: baseline before oral tofacitinib. Sequenced here: CD4+ T cells sorted from blood, sampled at week 0. All receptors derive from a human donor with alopecia areata.

V and J are TRBV7-2 and TRBJ1-1; the match to TRBD1 covers 7 bases. The V gene's germline CDR1 is SGHTA and CDR2 FQGNSA. There are 13 residues in the CDR3. Trimming cost V 3 bases and J 6 bases; bases outside gene matches: 4. CDR3: CASSFQGVAEAFF. CDR3 DNA sequence: TGTGCCAGCAGCTTCCAGGGGGTCGCTGAAGCTTTCTTT.

The chain uses TRBV5-1 and TRBJ1-3; TRBD1 is a possible D gene (5 bases). The germline V gene encodes CDR1 SGHRS and CDR2 YFSETQ. The CDR3 spans 16 residues. Trimming stripped 4 bases from V and 2 bases from J, with 16 bases between. CDR3 loop: CASSGGTRVPGNTIYF. The CDR3 nucleotides read TGCGCCAGCAGCGGCGGAACCAGGGTCCCTGGAAACACCATATATTTT. Together with reference TRBV5-1 and TRBJ1-3, the CDR3 gives the full variable domain: KAGVTQTPRYLIKTRGQQVTLSCSPISGHRSVSWYQQTPGQGLQFLFEYFSETQRNKGNFPGRFSGRQFSNSRSEMNVSTLELGDSALYLCASSGGTRVPGNTIYFGEGSWLTVV.

This clone was counted between two and nine times. The chain is built from TRBV5-1 and TRBJ2-7; D is perhaps TRBD2 (6 bases). The V end lost 0 bases, the J end lost 2 bases, and 9 bases lay between the germline ends. Germline loops: CDR1 SGHRS, CDR2 YFSETQ. The CDR3 is made up of 14 amino acids. DNA for the CDR3: TGCGCCAGCAGCTTGGCCGGGGGAGCCTACGAGCAGTACTTC. It translates to CASSLAGGAYEQYF.

The CDR3 nucleotides read TGTGCCAGCTCACCAAGGACAGGGGCGGCGGAAAAACTGTTTTTT. Translation: CASSPRTGAAEKLFF. This chain links TRBV18 with TRBJ1-4, with 9 bases lining up with TRBD1. J was trimmed by 8 bases and V by 2 bases; bases with no gene match: 6. The CDR3 contains 15 residues. Germline V gene data show CDR1 as KGHSH and CDR2 as LQKENI.

The chain recombines TRBV2 with TRBJ1-2; the match to TRBD1 covers 8 bases. Germline V gene sequence: CDR1 SNHLY, CDR2 FYNNEI. V was clipped by 5 bases and J by 6 bases; unmatched bases: 5. The CDR3 spans 13 residues. CDR3: CASSLDRVDGYTF. CDR3 in DNA: TGTGCCAGCAGTCTGGACAGGGTGGATGGCTACACCTTC.

This rearrangement joins TRBV5-1 to TRBJ2-7; possible D gene TRBD1, 6 bases. V was pared by 1 base and J by 2 bases, with 13 bases between. Germline-derived CDR1 and CDR2 are SGHRS and YFSETQ. The CDR3 spans 15 residues. CDR3 protein: CASSLSAGAPYEQYF. The CDR3 bases are TGCGCCAGCAGCTTGTCGGCAGGGGCGCCCTACGAGCAGTACTTC. Looking up the rest from reference TRBV5-1 and TRBJ2-7 gives the full variable domain: KAGVTQTPRYLIKTRGQQVTLSCSPISGHRSVSWYQQTPGQGLQFLFEYFSETQRNKGNFPGRFSGRQFSNSRSEMNVSTLELGDSALYLCASSLSAGAPYEQYFGPGTRLTVT.

This clone was recorded once. The chain links TRBV27 to TRBJ1-4; D call uncertain. CDR1 and CDR2 (germline): MNHEY, SMNVEV (reference sequence). This CDR3 contains 13 residues. V was shortened by 3 bases and J by 6 bases, with 8 bases between the two germline ends. CDR3 protein: CASSLFEYEKLFF. Here the CDR3 DNA reads TGTGCCAGCAGTTTGTTCGAGTATGAAAAACTGTTTTTT.

V gene TRBV30 combines with J gene TRBJ1-2; 10 nucleotides match TRBD1. In germline, CDR1 is GTSNPN, CDR2 SVGIG (reference sequence). The ends lost 4 bases at V and 7 bases at J; junction bases unmatched: 6. CDR3 length: 13 residues. CDR3 residues: CAWTRQGAGGYTF. The CDR3 nucleotides read TGTGCCTGGACCCGACAGGGGGCGGGTGGCTACACCTTC.

The chain has TRBV29-1 and TRBJ2-5; 9 nucleotides match TRBD1. CDR3 size: 14 residues. J lost 5 bases, V lost 0 bases, and 4 bases had no gene match. CDR1 and CDR2 from the germline V gene are SQVTM and ANQGSEA. CDR3 protein: CSVEEQGAGETQYF. CDR3 DNA: TGCAGCGTTGAAGAACAGGGGGCCGGGGAGACCCAGTACTTC.

The chain joins TRBV4-3 to TRBJ1-2; D is possibly TRBD1 (6 bases). CDR3 length equals 16 residues. Germline values: CDR1 LGHNA, CDR2 YSLEER. Trimming shortened V by 0 bases and J by 5 bases, and 16 bases separated the two germline ends. The CDR3 DNA sequence: TGCGCCAGCAGCCAAGATCTTGGATTGACAGGATATGGCTACACCTTC. Its translation: CASSQDLGLTGYGYTF.

In DNA, the CDR3 is TGTGCCAGCAGCCCACAGGGGGCAATAGGTGGCTACACCTTC. As protein: CASSPQGAIGGYTF. The chain joins TRBV4-2 to TRBJ1-2; 9 bases align to TRBD1. The CDR3 is made up of 14 amino acids. Looked up from germline, CDR1 is LGHNA and CDR2 is YNFKEQ. V lost 4 bases to trimming and J lost 7 bases; unmatched junction nucleotides: 7.

The V call is TRBV19, the J call TRBJ1-2, with D unresolved. V lost 7 bases and J 4 bases, leaving 16 bases between the germline ends. The germline V gene has CDR1 LNHDA and CDR2 SQIVND (reference sequence). This CDR3 is built from 14 residues. The CDR3 loop reads CASNPQSTVYGYTF. The CDR3 DNA sequence: TGTGCCAGTAACCCGCAGTCGACGGTCTATGGCTACACCTTC.